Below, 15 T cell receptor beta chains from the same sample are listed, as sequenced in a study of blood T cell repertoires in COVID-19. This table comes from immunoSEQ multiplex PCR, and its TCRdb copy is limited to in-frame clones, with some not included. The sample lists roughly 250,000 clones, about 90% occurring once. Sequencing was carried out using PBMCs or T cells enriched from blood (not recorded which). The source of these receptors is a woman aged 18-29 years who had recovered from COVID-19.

CDR3 amino acids: CASSQSTGPRPSRDYGYTF. CDR3 in DNA: TGCGCCAGCAGCCAGTCCACAGGGCCCCGTCCCTCCCGGGATTATGGCTACACCTTC. The chain combines TRBV4-1 with TRBJ1-2, with D perhaps TRBD1 (6 bases). The V end lost 3 bases, the J end lost 5 bases, and 28 bases lay between the germline ends. This CDR3 is built from 19 residues. CDR1 MGHRA and CDR2 YSYEKL come from the germline V gene.

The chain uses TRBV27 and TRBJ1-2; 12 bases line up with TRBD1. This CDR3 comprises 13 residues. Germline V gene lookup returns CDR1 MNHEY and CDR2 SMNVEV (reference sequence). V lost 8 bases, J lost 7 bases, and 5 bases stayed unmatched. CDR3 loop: CASGGGQGAGYTF. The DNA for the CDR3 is TGTGCCAGCGGAGGGGGACAGGGGGCTGGCTACACCTTC.

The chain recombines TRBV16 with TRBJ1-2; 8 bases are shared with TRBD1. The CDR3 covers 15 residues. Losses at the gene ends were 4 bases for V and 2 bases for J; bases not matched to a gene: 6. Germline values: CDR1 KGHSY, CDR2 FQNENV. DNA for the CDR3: TGTGCCAGCAGCCCAAGTCCAGGGGGCAACTATGGCTACACCTTC. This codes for CASSPSPGGNYGYTF.

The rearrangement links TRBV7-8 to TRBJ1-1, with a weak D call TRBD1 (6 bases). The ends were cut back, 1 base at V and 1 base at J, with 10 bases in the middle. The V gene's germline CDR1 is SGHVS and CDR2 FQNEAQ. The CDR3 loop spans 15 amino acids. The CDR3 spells CASSLVTGRNTEAFF. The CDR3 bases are TGTGCCAGCAGCTTAGTGACAGGCAGGAACACTGAAGCTTTCTTT.

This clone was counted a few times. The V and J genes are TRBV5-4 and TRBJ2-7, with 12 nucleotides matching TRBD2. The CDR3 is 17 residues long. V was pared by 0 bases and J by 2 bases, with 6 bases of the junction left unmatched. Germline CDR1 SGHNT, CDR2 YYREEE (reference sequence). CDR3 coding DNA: TGTGCCAGCAGCTTGGGGACTAGCGGGGAGATAGCCTACGAGCAGTACTTC. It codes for CASSLGTSGEIAYEQYF.

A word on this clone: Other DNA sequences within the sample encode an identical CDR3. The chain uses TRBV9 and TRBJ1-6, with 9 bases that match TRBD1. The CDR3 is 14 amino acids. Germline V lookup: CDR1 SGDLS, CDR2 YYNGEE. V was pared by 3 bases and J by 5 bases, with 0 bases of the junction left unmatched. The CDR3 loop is CASSGTGDNSPLHF. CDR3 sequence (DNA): TGTGCCAGCAGCGGGACAGGGGATAATTCACCCCTCCACTTT.

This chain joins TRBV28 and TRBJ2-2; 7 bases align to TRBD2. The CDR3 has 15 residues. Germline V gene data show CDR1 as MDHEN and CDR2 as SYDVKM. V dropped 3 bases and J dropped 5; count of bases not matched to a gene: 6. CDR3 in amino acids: CASSLGGAGTGELFF. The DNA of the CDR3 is TGTGCCAGCAGTTTGGGAGGGGCTGGAACCGGGGAGCTGTTTTTT.

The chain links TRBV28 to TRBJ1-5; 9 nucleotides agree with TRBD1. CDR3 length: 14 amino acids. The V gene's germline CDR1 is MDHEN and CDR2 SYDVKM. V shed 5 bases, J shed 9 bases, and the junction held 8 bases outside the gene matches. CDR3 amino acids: CASSLTGGAGPQHF. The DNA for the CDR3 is TGTGCCAGCAGTCTCACAGGGGGCGCCGGGCCCCAGCATTTT.

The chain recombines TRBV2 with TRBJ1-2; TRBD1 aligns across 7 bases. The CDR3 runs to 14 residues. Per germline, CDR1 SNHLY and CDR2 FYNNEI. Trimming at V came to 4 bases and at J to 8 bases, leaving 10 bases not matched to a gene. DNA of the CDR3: TGTGCCAGCAGTGCCGAACAGGGGATCGGCGGCTACACCTTC. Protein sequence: CASSAEQGIGGYTF. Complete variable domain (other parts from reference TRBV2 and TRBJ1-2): EPEVTQTPSHQVTQMGQEVILRCVPISNHLYFYWYRQILGQKVEFLVSFYNNEISEKSEIFDDQFSVERPDGSNFTLKIRSTKLEDSAMYFCASSAEQGIGGYTFGSGTRLTVV.

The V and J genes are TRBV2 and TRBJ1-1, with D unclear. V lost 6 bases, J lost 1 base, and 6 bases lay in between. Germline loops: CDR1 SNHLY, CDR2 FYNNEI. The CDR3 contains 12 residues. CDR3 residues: CASRIGNTEAFF. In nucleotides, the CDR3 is TGTGCCAGCAGGATCGGGAACACTGAAGCTTTCTTT.

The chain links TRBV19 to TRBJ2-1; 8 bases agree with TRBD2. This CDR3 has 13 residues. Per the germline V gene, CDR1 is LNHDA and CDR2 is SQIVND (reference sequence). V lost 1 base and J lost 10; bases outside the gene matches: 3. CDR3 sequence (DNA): TGTGCCAGTAGTATAGGCGGGGGGCAAGAGCAGTTCTTC. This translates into CASSIGGGQEQFF. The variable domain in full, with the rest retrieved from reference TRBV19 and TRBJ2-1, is DGGITQSPKYLFRKEGQNVTLSCEQNLNHDAMYWYRQDPGQGLRLIYYSQIVNDFQKGDIAEGYSVSREKKESFPLTVTSAQKNPTAFYLCASSIGGGQEQFFGPGTRLTVL.

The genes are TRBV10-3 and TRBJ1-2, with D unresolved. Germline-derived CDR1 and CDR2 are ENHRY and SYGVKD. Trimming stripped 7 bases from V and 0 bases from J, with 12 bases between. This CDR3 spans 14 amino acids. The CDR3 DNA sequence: TGTGCCATCACTCCGAATACAGCTAACTATGGCTACACCTTC. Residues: CAITPNTANYGYTF.

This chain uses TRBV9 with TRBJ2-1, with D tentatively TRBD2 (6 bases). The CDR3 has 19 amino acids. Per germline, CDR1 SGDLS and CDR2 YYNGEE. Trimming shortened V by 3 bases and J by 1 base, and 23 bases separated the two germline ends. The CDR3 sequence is CASSAVNFPLALSYNEQFF. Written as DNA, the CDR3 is TGTGCCAGCAGCGCCGTAAATTTCCCGCTAGCGCTATCCTACAATGAGCAGTTCTTC. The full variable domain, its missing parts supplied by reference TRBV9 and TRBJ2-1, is DSGVTQTPKHLITATGQRVTLRCSPRSGDLSVYWYQQSLDQGLQFLIQYYNGEERAKGNILERFSAQQFPDLHSELNLSSLELGDSALYFCASSAVNFPLALSYNEQFFGPGTRLTVL.

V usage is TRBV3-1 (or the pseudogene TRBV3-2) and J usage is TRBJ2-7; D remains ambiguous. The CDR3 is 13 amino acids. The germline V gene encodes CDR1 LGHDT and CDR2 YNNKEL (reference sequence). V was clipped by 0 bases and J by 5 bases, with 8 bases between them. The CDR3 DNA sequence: TGTGCCAGCAGCCAAGATAGCCGGGACGAGCAGTACTTC. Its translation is CASSQDSRDEQYF.

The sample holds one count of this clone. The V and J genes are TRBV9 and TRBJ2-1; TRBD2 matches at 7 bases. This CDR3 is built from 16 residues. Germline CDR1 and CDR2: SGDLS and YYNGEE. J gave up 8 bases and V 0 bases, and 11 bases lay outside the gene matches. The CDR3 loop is CASSVVEGGPGDEQFF. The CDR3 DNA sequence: TGTGCCAGCAGCGTAGTGGAGGGAGGGCCGGGCGATGAGCAGTTCTTC.